This paragraph reports one T cell receptor beta chain. Its antigen is unidentified. Study-wide points: Tumor Treg TCRs overlapped most with tumor naive CD4+ cells.

The CDR3 totals 16 residues. Trimming removed 7 bases from V and 4 bases from J, with 22 bases in between. CDR1 and CDR2 from the germline V gene are LNHDA and SQIVND (reference sequence). Full-length variable regions came from constant-region reverse primers plus semi-nested Nested Universal Primer A PCR. MiXCR, run by TCRdb on the 5' RACE reads, gives a single entry per CDR3 protein. The sample has roughly 8,500 distinct CDR3 sequences; under 35% are singletons. CD25-based Treg depletion was applied to purified naive CD4+ T cells. The chain is built from TRBV19 and TRBJ1-2; D unresolved. The sequencing input was naive CD4+ T cells sorted from a lymph node. The subset was: naive CD4+ T cells, CD4+CD45RA+CD25-. This TCR was recovered from a female donor with breast cancer. CDR3: CASTSEGHDPSYGYTF. In nucleotides, the CDR3 is TGTGCCAGTACGTCGGAAGGGCACGACCCTTCCTATGGCTACACCTTC. Full variable domain (outside the CDR3, taken from reference TRBV19 and TRBJ1-2): DGGITQSPKYLFRKEGQNVTLSCEQNLNHDAMYWYRQDPGQGLRLIYYSQIVNDFQKGDIAEGYSVSREKKESFPLTVTSAQKNPTAFYLCASTSEGHDPSYGYTFGSGTRLTVV.